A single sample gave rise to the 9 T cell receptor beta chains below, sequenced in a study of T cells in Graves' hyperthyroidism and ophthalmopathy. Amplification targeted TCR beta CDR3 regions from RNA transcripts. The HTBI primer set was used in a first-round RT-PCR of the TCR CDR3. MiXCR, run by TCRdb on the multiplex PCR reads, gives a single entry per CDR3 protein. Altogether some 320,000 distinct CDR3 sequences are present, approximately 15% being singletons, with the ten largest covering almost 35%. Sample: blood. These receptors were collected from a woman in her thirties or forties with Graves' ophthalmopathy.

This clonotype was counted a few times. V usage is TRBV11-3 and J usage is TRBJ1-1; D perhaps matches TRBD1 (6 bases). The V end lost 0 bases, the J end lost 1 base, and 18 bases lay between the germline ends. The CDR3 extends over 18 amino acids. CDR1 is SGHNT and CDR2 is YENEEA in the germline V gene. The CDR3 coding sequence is TGTGCCAGCAGCTTAGAGGGTGTATTTGGGACAAAGAACACTGAAGCTTTCTTT. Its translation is CASSLEGVFGTKNTEAFF.

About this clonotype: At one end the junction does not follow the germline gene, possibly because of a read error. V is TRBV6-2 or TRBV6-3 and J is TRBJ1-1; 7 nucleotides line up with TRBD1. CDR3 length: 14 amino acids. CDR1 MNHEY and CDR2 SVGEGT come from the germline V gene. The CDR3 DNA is TGTGCCAGCACTCTGGGACAGTCCAACGCTGAGGCTTTCTTT. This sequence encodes CASTLGQSNAEAFF.

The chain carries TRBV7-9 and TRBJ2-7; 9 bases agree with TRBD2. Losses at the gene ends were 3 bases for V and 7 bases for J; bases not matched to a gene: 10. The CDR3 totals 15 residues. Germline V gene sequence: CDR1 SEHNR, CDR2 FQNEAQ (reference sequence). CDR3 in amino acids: CASSFPLAGEQEQYF. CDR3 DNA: TGTGCCAGCAGCTTCCCCTTAGCGGGAGAGCAAGAGCAGTACTTC.

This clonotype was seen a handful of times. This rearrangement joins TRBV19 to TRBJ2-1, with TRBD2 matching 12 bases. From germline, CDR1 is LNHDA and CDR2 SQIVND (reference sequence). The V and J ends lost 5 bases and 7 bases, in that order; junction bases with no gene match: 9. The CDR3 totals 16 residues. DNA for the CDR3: TGTGCCAGTAGTCCACGACTAGCGGGAGCAAAGAATGAGCAGTTCTTC. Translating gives CASSPRLAGAKNEQFF. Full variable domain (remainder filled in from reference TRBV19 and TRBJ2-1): DGGITQSPKYLFRKEGQNVTLSCEQNLNHDAMYWYRQDPGQGLRLIYYSQIVNDFQKGDIAEGYSVSREKKESFPLTVTSAQKNPTAFYLCASSPRLAGAKNEQFFGPGTRLTVL.

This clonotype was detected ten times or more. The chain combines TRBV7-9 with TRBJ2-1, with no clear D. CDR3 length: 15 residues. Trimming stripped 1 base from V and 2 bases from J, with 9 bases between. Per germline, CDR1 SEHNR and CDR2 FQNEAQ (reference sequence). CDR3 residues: CASSLGTKAYNEQFF. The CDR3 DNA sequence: TGTGCCAGCAGCTTAGGGACGAAGGCCTACAATGAGCAGTTCTTC.

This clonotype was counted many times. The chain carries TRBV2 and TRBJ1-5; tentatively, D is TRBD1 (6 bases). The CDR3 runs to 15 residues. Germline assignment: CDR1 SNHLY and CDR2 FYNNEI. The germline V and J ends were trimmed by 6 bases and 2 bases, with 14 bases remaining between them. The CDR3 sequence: CASSPQGWGNQPQHF. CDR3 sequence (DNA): TGTGCCAGCAGCCCACAGGGATGGGGCAATCAGCCCCAGCATTTT.

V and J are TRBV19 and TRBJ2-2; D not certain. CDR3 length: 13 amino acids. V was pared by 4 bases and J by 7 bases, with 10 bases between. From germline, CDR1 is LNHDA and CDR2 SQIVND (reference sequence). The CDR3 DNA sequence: TGTGCCAGTAGTAAACTTGAAAGCGGGGAGCTGTTTTTT. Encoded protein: CASSKLESGELFF. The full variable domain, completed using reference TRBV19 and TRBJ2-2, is DGGITQSPKYLFRKEGQNVTLSCEQNLNHDAMYWYRQDPGQGLRLIYYSQIVNDFQKGDIAEGYSVSREKKESFPLTVTSAQKNPTAFYLCASSKLESGELFFGEGSRLTVL.

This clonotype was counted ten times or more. The DNA for the CDR3 is TGTGCCAGCAGACCACAGGGGCTGGGTGGCAATCAGCCCCAGCATTTT. Residues: CASRPQGLGGNQPQHF. This chain links TRBV12-3 or TRBV12-4 with TRBJ1-5; TRBD1 agrees at 7 bases. V shed 6 bases, J shed 2 bases, and the junction held 10 bases outside the gene matches. CDR3 length: 16 amino acids.

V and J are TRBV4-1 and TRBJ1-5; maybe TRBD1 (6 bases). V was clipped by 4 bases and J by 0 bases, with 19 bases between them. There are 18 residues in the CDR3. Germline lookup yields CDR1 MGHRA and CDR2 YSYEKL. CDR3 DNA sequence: TGCGCCAGCAGCCGAAGGGGGTCTAACGGCTATAGCAATCAGCCCCAGCATTTT. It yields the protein CASSRRGSNGYSNQPQHF.